This T cell receptor (beta chain) came from a study of CD8 T cell repertoires and HIV-1 epitope variants. Study details: Each of Twenty-five Gag and Nef epitope peptides stimulated a separate culture. Controls were a CMV, EBV and flu peptide pool, Ebola AY9 negative control, and no-peptide well. IL-2, IL-7 and IL-15 were added on days 3 and 7 of roughly ten-day cultures. Whole-study findings and limits: Nine TCR beta clonotypes were antigen-specific, six apparently recognizing autologous or escape variants.

Libraries were prepared by immunoSEQ multiplex PCR; TCRdb keeps only in-frame clonotypes and omits some of them. The sample lists over 2,000 clones; around two thirds were seen once. Germline CDR1 and CDR2: SEHNR and FQNEAQ (reference sequence). This CDR3 is built from 14 residues. V was cut by 5 bases and J by 5 bases, with 16 bases left in between. About this clone: Its antigen is not identified.

The clonotype was recovered from a male donor with HIV. Source material: cultured CD8+ T cells derived from PBMCs. The V gene is TRBV7-9, the J gene TRBJ2-7; no clear D gene. The CDR3, as DNA: TGTGCCAGCAGCCCCAGAGGTGTCTTGGACGAGCAGTACTTC. It encodes CASSPRGVLDEQYF.